A selection of T cell receptor beta chains follows, all from one sample in a study of shared clonotypes between healthy human individuals. TCRdb keeps only in-frame clones here, not all; method: immunoSEQ multiplex PCR. The sample lists about 590,000 clones; around 95% were seen once. Specimen: naive CD8+ T cells sorted from blood. The receptors derive from a woman in her twenties or thirties in good health. Each CDR3 is given with its conserved first and last residue. A D gene is named only where the DNA matches it firmly.

D gene: TRBD2; J gene: TRBJ2-3; V gene: TRBV27; CDR3 protein: CASSGLGSTDTQYF
D gene: -; J gene: TRBJ2-2; V gene: TRBV7-2; CDR3 protein: CASSLLRASAGELFF
D gene: -; J gene: TRBJ1-3; V gene: TRBV4-1; CDR3 protein: CASSQESEGHGNTIYF
D gene: -; J gene: TRBJ1-1; V gene: TRBV27; CDR3 protein: CASSLLSRTADSGFWEYTEAFF
D gene: TRBD2; J gene: TRBJ2-7; V gene: TRBV2; CDR3 protein: CASSEASGRGSYEQYF
D gene: TRBD2; J gene: TRBJ2-7; V gene: TRBV27; CDR3 protein: CASRRAGGYYEQYF
D gene: -; J gene: TRBJ2-3; V gene: TRBV19; CDR3 protein: CAHFLTDTQYF
D gene: -; J gene: TRBJ2-3; V gene: TRBV19; CDR3 protein: CASSKDGSTDTQYF
D gene: -; J gene: -; V gene: TRBV10-1; CDR3 protein: CASSEGDLTNEQYF
D gene: -; J gene: -; V gene: TRBV2; CDR3 protein: CASSSTSLEQYF
D gene: -; J gene: TRBJ1-1; V gene: TRBV19; CDR3 protein: CASSIDSVQAAFF
D gene: -; J gene: TRBJ2-7; V gene: TRBV6-6; CDR3 protein: CASSYAGRDIDEQYF
D gene: TRBD2; J gene: TRBJ2-1; V gene: TRBV9; CDR3 protein: CASSGPDLNLAGASYNEQFF
D gene: -; J gene: TRBJ2-7; V gene: TRBV6-1; CDR3 protein: CASSELKGSSYEQYF
D gene: -; J gene: -; V gene: TRBV29-1; CDR3 protein: CSVELPGPAGYEQYF